A single sample gave rise to the 22 T cell receptor beta chains below, sequenced in a study of OX40 agonist ivuxolimab in advanced cancers. Assay used: immunoSEQ multiplex PCR; TCRdb lists only in-frame clones, some missing. This sample has 55,000 to 85,000 clones, with 75% to 90% found just once. Source: CD4+ or CD8+ T cells sorted from blood, taken in a trial of the OX40 agonist ivuxolimab. The receptors shown here come from an adult with an advanced solid tumor such as melanoma, head and neck, liver or kidney cancer.

This chain joins TRBV7-9 and TRBJ2-7, with a possible D match to TRBD1 (6 bases). Germline loops: CDR1 SEHNR, CDR2 FQNEAQ (reference sequence). CDR3 length: 15 amino acids. Trimming pared 5 bases from V and 7 bases from J, leaving 21 bases between. The CDR3 protein is CASSVRDITSGEQYF. The DNA of the CDR3 is TGTGCCAGCAGCGTACGGGACATCACTTCGGGGGAGCAGTACTTC.

The rearrangement uses TRBV5-1 and TRBJ1-1; 9 bases align to TRBD1. This CDR3 spans 16 amino acids. The ends lost 4 bases at V and 1 base at J; junction bases unmatched: 8. Germline loops: CDR1 SGHRS, CDR2 YFSETQ. The CDR3 DNA is TGCGCCAGCAGCAAGAGACAGGGGGGGAAGAACACTGAAGCTTTCTTT. As protein: CASSKRQGGKNTEAFF.

The J gene is TRBJ2-4, the V gene TRBV4-2, with TRBD1 matching 8 bases. The CDR3 extends over 15 amino acids. Unmatched junction bases numbered 8, after V lost 2 bases and J lost 8 bases. The V gene's germline CDR1 is LGHNA and CDR2 YNFKEQ. CDR3 coding DNA: TGTGCCAGCAGCCAAAGAAAGGGACAGGCGGACATTCAGTACTTC. Translating it yields CASSQRKGQADIQYF.

This clone occurred a few times. The chain combines TRBV28 with TRBJ1-5, with unresolved D. V lost 6 bases to trimming and J lost 5 bases, with 14 bases between them. The CDR3 runs 14 residues. Germline CDR1 reads MDHEN; CDR2 reads SYDVKM. DNA for the CDR3: TGTGCCAGCAGCTCCGGCCAGATAGATCAGCCCCAGCATTTT. Amino acid sequence: CASSSGQIDQPQHF.

The chain recombines TRBV7-2 with TRBJ2-7, with D tentatively TRBD1 (6 bases). Germline V CDR1 and CDR2: SGHTA, FQGNSA. Trimming shortened V by 3 bases and J by 2 bases, and 11 bases separated the two germline ends. The CDR3 length is 14 residues. The chain's CDR3 is CASSFGQIPYEQYF. For the CDR3, the DNA is TGTGCCAGCAGCTTTGGACAGATACCCTACGAGCAGTACTTC.

This clone was counted a single time. The rearrangement joins TRBV25-1 to TRBJ1-1, with D unresolved. CDR1 MGHDK and CDR2 SYGVNS come from the germline V gene. The length of the CDR3 is 14 residues. Deletions cut 7 bases from V and 1 base from J, with 13 bases between. As DNA, the CDR3 is TGTGCCAGCATCCCCCGGGGTGGGAACACTGAAGCTTTCTTT. It is translated as CASIPRGGNTEAFF.

V usage is TRBV28 and J usage is TRBJ1-2; D is unclear. This CDR3 has 13 amino acids. Germline values: CDR1 MDHEN, CDR2 SYDVKM. V gave up 6 bases and J gave up 3 bases, with 11 bases separating them. CDR3: CASSYGQHYGYTF. The DNA of the CDR3 is TGTGCCAGCAGCTACGGTCAGCACTATGGCTACACCTTC.

A single count supports this clone. The chain links TRBV5-1 to TRBJ1-4; no clear D. Germline CDR1 and CDR2: SGHRS and YFSETQ. The CDR3 totals 14 residues. V gave up 1 base and J gave up 5 bases, with 9 bases separating them. CDR3 DNA sequence: TGCGCCAGCAGCTTGTCCGGAACCAATGAAAAACTGTTTTTT. Translated, it gives CASSLSGTNEKLFF. The variable domain in full, with the rest retrieved from reference TRBV5-1 and TRBJ1-4, is KAGVTQTPRYLIKTRGQQVTLSCSPISGHRSVSWYQQTPGQGLQFLFEYFSETQRNKGNFPGRFSGRQFSNSRSEMNVSTLELGDSALYLCASSLSGTNEKLFFGSGTQLSVL.

The chain recombines TRBV18 with TRBJ2-3, with TRBD1 as a possible D gene (6 bases). CDR1 and CDR2 from the germline V gene are KGHSH and LQKENI. This CDR3 has 16 residues. Trimming pared 4 bases from V and 2 bases from J, leaving 16 bases between. The CDR3: CASSLRQVGVTDTQYF. CDR3 DNA sequence: TGTGCCAGCTCACTCCGACAGGTCGGAGTCACAGATACGCAGTATTTT.

The V call is TRBV28, the J call TRBJ2-5; 7 nucleotides match TRBD1. CDR3 length: 13 amino acids. The J segment lost 5 bases and the V segment lost 5 bases, leaving 5 bases of the junction unmatched. The germline V gene has CDR1 MDHEN and CDR2 SYDVKM. CDR3 bases: TGTGCCAGCAGTACGACAGGGACGGAGACCCAGTACTTC. This codes for CASSTTGTETQYF.

This clone was detected only once. This chain uses TRBV29-1 with TRBJ1-1; unclear D gene. Trimming pared 2 bases from V and 0 bases from J, leaving 10 bases between. The CDR3 runs to 14 residues. Germline loops: CDR1 SQVTM, CDR2 ANQGSEA. The CDR3 bases are TGCAGCGTTGAATCCCGACTTATGAACACTGAAGCTTTCTTT. It yields the protein CSVESRLMNTEAFF.

The chain joins TRBV18 to TRBJ1-1; D not certain. The ends were cut back, 4 bases at V and 1 base at J, with 7 bases in the middle. Germline loops: CDR1 KGHSH, CDR2 LQKENI. The CDR3 extends over 13 amino acids. CDR3 DNA sequence: TGTGCCAGCTCACGGGGTTCGAACACTGAAGCTTTCTTT. Translation gives CASSRGSNTEAFF.

This clone was seen a handful of times. The chain joins TRBV14 to TRBJ1-6, with D hard to call. Germline V lookup: CDR1 SGHDN, CDR2 FVKESK. Between the trimmed V and J ends, which lost 0 bases and 6 bases, there was a span of 9 bases. There are 15 residues in the CDR3. CDR3 residues: CASSQDMTANSPLHF. In DNA form, the CDR3 reads TGTGCCAGCAGCCAAGATATGACCGCTAATTCACCCCTCCACTTT. Full variable domain (remainder filled in from reference TRBV14 and TRBJ1-6): EAGVTQFPSHSVIEKGQTVTLRCDPISGHDNLYWYRRVMGKEIKFLLHFVKESKQDESGMPNNRFLAERTGGTYSTLKVQPAELEDSGVYFCASSQDMTANSPLHFGNGTRLTVT.

The chain is built from TRBV19 and TRBJ1-1; 9 bases match TRBD1. The CDR3 extends over 17 amino acids. V trimming: 7 bases; J trimming: 3 bases; junction bases outside the gene matches: 15. Germline V gene sequence: CDR1 LNHDA, CDR2 SQIVND (reference sequence). The CDR3, as DNA: TGTGCCAGTACCCATGGGACAGGGCATAGTGAACACACTGAAGCTTTCTTT. It encodes CASTHGTGHSEHTEAFF.

The chain couples TRBV11-3 to TRBJ2-2, with 10 bases aligning to TRBD1. V shed 3 bases, J shed 6 bases, and the junction held 4 bases outside the gene matches. The CDR3 consists of 15 residues. CDR1 is SGHNT, CDR2 YENEEA, per germline. The CDR3 loop reads CASSLRQGAPGELFF. CDR3 DNA: TGTGCCAGCAGCTTGAGACAGGGGGCCCCCGGGGAGCTGTTTTTT.

This rearrangement joins TRBV27 to TRBJ2-7; D not resolved. This CDR3 contains 12 residues. CDR1 is MNHEY, CDR2 SMNVEV, per germline (reference sequence). The V end lost 4 bases, the J end lost 5 bases, and 9 bases lay between the germline ends. The CDR3, as DNA: TGTGCCAGCAGTTCCAATGGGGACGAGCAGTACTTC. Translation gives CASSSNGDEQYF.

The chain uses TRBV6-1 and TRBJ2-5, with D possibly being TRBD1 (6 bases). CDR1 and CDR2 from the germline V gene are MNHNS and SASEGT. Trimming took 3 bases from V and 2 from J, leaving 13 bases between them. The length of the CDR3 is 15 residues. CDR3 amino acids: CASSDRQGSQETQYF. In nucleotides, the CDR3 is TGTGCCAGCAGTGACCGTCAGGGGAGTCAAGAGACCCAGTACTTC.

CDR3 nucleotides: TGTGCCAGCAGTTCCCGGGAGGGGGCCCGGGAGGGGGCCAACGTCCTGACTTTC. Translation: CASSSREGAREGANVLTF. This chain connects TRBV27 to TRBJ2-6; possible D gene TRBD2, 8 bases. V lost 4 bases, J lost 4 bases, and 20 bases lay in between. Germline lookup yields CDR1 MNHEY and CDR2 SMNVEV (reference sequence). This CDR3 contains 18 residues.

The rearrangement uses TRBV5-1 and TRBJ2-7; D is possibly TRBD1 (6 bases). Deletions cut 2 bases from V and 7 bases from J, with 19 bases between. Germline V gene lookup returns CDR1 SGHRS and CDR2 YFSETQ. The CDR3 length is 15 residues. CDR3 nucleotides: TGCGCCAGCAGCTTCAGGGGATCTCCCCCGGGGGAGCAGTACTTC. Protein: CASSFRGSPPGEQYF.

This clone has a single count. The chain is built from TRBV28 and TRBJ1-6, with D hard to call. Deletions cut 2 bases from V and 3 bases from J, with 8 bases between. The CDR3 has 15 amino acids. Germline V gene lookup returns CDR1 MDHEN and CDR2 SYDVKM. The DNA of the CDR3 is TGTGCCAGCAGTTTAGGTCAGCTCTATAATTCACCCCTCCACTTT. Translation: CASSLGQLYNSPLHF.

This sequence joins TRBV7-2 and TRBJ2-1; D tentatively fits TRBD1 or TRBD2 (5 bases each). Trimming pared 5 bases from V and 10 bases from J, leaving 12 bases between. This CDR3 spans 12 amino acids. CDR1 is SGHTA, CDR2 FQGNSA, per germline. This CDR3 reads CASSLGRGEQFF. Here the CDR3 DNA reads TGTGCCAGCAGCCTGGGACGTGGAGAGCAGTTCTTC.

This chain links TRBV28 with TRBJ2-1; D possibly corresponds to TRBD2 (5 bases). Per germline, CDR1 MDHEN and CDR2 SYDVKM. The CDR3 has 14 residues. V was trimmed by 10 bases and J by 1 base, leaving 14 bases between them. CDR3 DNA sequence: TGTGCCACCGAGGGCCAATCTTCCTACAATGAGCAGTTCTTC. Translating gives CATEGQSSYNEQFF. Drawing the rest from reference TRBV28 and TRBJ2-1, the complete variable domain is DVKVTQSSRYLVKRTGEKVFLECVQDMDHENMFWYRQDPGLGLRLIYFSYDVKMKEKGDIPEGYSVSREKKERFSLILESASTNQTSMYLCATEGQSSYNEQFFGPGTRLTVL.